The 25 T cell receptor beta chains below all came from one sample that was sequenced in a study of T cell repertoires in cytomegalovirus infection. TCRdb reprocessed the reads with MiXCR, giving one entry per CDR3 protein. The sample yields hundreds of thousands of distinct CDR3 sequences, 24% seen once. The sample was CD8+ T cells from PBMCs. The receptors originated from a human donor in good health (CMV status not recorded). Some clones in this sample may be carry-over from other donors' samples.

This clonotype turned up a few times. The CDR3 loop is CASSSRKDRDLDEQYF. The CDR3 nucleotides are TGTGCCAGCAGTAGCCGGAAGGACAGGGATTTGGACGAGCAGTACTTC. J is TRBJ2-7 and V is TRBV2; 8 bases match TRBD1. CDR3 length: 16 amino acids. CDR1 and CDR2 (germline): SNHLY, FYNNEI. V lost 5 bases, J lost 5 bases, and 14 bases stayed unmatched.

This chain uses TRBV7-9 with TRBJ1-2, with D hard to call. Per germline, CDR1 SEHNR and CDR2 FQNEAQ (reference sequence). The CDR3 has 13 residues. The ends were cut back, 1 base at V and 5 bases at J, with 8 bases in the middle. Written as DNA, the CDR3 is TGTGCCAGCAGCTTAGGGGTCCGGTATGGCTACACCTTC. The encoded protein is CASSLGVRYGYTF.

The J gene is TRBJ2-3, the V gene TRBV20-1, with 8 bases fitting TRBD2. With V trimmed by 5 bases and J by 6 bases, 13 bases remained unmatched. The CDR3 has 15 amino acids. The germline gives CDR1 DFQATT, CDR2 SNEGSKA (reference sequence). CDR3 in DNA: TGCAGTGCTTCCCCTAGGACGGGGGGGCGCGATACGCAGTATTTT. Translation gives CSASPRTGGRDTQYF.

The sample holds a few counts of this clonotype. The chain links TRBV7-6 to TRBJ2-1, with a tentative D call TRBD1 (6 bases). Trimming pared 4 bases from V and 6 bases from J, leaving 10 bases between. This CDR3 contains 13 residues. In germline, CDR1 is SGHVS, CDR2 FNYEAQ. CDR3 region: CASSSLQGNEQFF. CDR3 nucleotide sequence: TGTGCCAGCAGCTCCCTACAGGGCAATGAGCAGTTCTTC.

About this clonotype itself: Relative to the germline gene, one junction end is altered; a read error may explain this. The CDR3: CASSIRTGREDMQYF. Written as DNA, the CDR3 is TGTGCCAGCAGTATAAGGACAGGGCGCGAGGATATGCAGTATTTT. V gene TRBV2 combines with J gene TRBJ2-3; 8 bases map to TRBD1. The CDR3 length is 15 residues. Per germline, CDR1 SNHLY and CDR2 FYNNEI.

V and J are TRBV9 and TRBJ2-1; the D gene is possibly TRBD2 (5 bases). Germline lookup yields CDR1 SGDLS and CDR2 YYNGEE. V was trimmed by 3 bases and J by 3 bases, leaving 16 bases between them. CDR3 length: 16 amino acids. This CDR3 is CASSAPPDGVYNEQFF. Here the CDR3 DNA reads TGTGCCAGCAGCGCCCCTCCCGACGGGGTCTACAATGAGCAGTTCTTC.

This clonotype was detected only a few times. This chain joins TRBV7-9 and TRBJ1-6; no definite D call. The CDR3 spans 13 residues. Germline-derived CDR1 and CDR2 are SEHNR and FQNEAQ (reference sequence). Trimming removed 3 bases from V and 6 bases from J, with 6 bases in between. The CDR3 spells CASSFDGNSPLHF. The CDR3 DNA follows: TGTGCCAGCAGCTTTGACGGTAATTCACCCCTCCACTTT.

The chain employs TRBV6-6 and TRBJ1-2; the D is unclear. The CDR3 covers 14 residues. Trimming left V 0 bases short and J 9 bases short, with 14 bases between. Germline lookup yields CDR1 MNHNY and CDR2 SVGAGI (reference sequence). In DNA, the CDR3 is TGTGCCAGCAGTTACTCGGAGTCTACGTTTAGCTACACCTTC. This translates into CASSYSESTFSYTF.

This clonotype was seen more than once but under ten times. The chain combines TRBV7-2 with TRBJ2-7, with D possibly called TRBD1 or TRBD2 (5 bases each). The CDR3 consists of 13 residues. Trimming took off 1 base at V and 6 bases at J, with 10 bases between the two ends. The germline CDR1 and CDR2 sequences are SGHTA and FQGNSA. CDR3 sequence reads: CASSLGSGAEQYF. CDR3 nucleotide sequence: TGTGCCAGCAGCTTAGGGTCCGGGGCCGAGCAGTACTTC.

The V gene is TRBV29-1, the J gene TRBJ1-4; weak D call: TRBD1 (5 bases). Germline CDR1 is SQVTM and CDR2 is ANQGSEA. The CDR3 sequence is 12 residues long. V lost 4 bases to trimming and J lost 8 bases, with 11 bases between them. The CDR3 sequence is CSVGIQGEKLFF. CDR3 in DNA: TGCAGCGTTGGGATCCAGGGCGAAAAACTGTTTTTT.

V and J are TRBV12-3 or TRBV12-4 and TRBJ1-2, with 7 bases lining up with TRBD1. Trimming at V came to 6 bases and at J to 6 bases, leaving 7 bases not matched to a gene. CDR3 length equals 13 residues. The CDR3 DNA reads TGTGCCAGCAGCCCAGACAGGGCCCATGGCTACACCTTC. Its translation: CASSPDRAHGYTF.

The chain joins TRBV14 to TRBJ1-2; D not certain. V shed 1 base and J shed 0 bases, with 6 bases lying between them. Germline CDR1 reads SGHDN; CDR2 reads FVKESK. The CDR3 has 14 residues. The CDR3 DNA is TGTGCCAGCAGCCAAGCGGCAGCTAACTATGGCTACACCTTC. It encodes CASSQAAANYGYTF. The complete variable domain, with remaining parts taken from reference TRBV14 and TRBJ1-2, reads EAGVTQFPSHSVIEKGQTVTLRCDPISGHDNLYWYRRVMGKEIKFLLHFVKESKQDESGMPNNRFLAERTGGTYSTLKVQPAELEDSGVYFCASSQAAANYGYTFGSGTRLTVV.

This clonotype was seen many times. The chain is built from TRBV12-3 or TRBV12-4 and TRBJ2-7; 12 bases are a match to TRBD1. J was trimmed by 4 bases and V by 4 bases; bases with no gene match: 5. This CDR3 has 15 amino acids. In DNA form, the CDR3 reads TGTGCCAGCAGTTCCGGGACAGGGGGCGGGTACGAGCAGTACTTC. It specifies CASSSGTGGGYEQYF.

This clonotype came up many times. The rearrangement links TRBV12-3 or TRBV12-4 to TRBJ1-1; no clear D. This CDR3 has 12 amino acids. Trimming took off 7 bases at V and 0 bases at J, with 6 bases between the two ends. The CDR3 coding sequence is TGTGCCAGCATTGGCATGAACACTGAAGCTTTCTTT. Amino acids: CASIGMNTEAFF.

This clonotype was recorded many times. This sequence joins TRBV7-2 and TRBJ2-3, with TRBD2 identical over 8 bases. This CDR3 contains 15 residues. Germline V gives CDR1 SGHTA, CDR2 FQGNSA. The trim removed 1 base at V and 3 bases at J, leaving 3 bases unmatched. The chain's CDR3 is CASSLGRGETDTQYF. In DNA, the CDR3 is TGTGCCAGCAGCTTAGGGCGGGGGGAGACAGATACGCAGTATTTT.

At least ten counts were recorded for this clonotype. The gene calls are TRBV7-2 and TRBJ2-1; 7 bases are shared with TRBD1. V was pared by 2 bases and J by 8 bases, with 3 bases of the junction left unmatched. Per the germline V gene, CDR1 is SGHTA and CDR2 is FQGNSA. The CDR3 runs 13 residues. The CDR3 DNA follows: TGTGCCAGCAGCTTAATAGGGGGCGATGAGCAGTTCTTC. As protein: CASSLIGGDEQFF.

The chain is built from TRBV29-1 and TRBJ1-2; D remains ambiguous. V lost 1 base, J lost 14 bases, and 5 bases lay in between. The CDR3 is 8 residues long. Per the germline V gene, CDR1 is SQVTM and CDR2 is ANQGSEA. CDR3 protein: CSVEGGTF. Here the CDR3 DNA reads TGCAGCGTTGAAGGGGGAACCTTC.

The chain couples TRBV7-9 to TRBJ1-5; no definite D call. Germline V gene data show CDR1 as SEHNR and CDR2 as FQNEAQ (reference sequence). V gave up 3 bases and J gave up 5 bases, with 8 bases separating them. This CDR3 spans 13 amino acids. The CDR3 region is CASSFADYQPQHF. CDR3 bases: TGTGCCAGCAGCTTTGCAGACTATCAGCCCCAGCATTTT.

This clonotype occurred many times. CDR3 sequence reads: CSVDTGLIENTGELFF. DNA of the CDR3: TGCAGCGTTGACACGGGTCTGATTGAGAACACCGGGGAGCTGTTTTTT. This rearrangement joins TRBV29-1 to TRBJ2-2, with unresolved D. Trimming removed 3 bases from V and 1 base from J, with 15 bases in between. The CDR3 totals 16 residues. Germline CDR1 reads SQVTM; CDR2 reads ANQGSEA.

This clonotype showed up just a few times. The CDR3 spells CRGEIPFRTGKFSGANVLTF. CDR3 sequence (DNA): TGCAGGGGAGAGATCCCATTTAGGACAGGGAAATTCTCTGGGGCCAACGTCCTGACTTTC. The V call is TRBV20-1, the J call TRBJ2-6; the match to TRBD1 covers 8 bases. CDR1 DFQATT and CDR2 SNEGSKA come from the germline V gene (reference sequence). There are 20 residues in the CDR3.

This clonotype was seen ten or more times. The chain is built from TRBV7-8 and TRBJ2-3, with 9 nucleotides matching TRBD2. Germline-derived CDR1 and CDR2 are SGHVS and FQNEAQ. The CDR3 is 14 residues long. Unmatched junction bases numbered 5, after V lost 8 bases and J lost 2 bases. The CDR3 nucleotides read TGTGCCAGCCGCGGGGGGGGCTCCACAGATACGCAGTATTTT. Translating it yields CASRGGGSTDTQYF.

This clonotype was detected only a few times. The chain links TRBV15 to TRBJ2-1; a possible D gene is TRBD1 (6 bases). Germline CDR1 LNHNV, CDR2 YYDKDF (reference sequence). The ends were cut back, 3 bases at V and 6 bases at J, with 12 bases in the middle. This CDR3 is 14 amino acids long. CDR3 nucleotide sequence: TGTGCCACCAGCAGTTTAGGACAGACCAATGAGCAGTTCTTC. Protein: CATSSLGQTNEQFF. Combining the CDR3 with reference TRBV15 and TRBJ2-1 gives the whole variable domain DAMVIQNPRYQVTQFGKPVTLSCSQTLNHNVMYWYQQKSSQAPKLLFHYYDKDFNNEADTPDNFQSRRPNTSFCFLDIRSPGLGDTAMYLCATSSLGQTNEQFFGPGTRLTVL.

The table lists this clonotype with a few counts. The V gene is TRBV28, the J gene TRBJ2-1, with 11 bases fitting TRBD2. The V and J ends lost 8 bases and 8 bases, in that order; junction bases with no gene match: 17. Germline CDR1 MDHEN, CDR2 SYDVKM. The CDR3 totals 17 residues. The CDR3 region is CASPPTSGVSMGDEQFF. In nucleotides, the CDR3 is TGTGCCAGCCCGCCGACTAGCGGGGTGTCAATGGGGGATGAGCAGTTCTTC. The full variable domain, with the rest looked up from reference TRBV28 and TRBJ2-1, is DVKVTQSSRYLVKRTGEKVFLECVQDMDHENMFWYRQDPGLGLRLIYFSYDVKMKEKGDIPEGYSVSREKKERFSLILESASTNQTSMYLCASPPTSGVSMGDEQFFGPGTRLTVL.

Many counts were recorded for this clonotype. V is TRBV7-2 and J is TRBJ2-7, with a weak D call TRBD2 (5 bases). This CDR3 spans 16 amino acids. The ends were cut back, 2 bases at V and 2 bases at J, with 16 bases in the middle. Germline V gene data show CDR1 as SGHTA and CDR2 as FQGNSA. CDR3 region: CASSLTPQRYPYEQYF. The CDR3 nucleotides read TGTGCCAGCAGCTTAACCCCCCAGCGGTATCCCTACGAGCAGTACTTC. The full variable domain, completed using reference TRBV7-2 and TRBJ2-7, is GAGVSQSPSNKVTEKGKDVELRCDPISGHTALYWYRQSLGQGLEFLIYFQGNSAPDKSGLPSDRFSAERTGGSVSTLTIQRTQQEDSAVYLCASSLTPQRYPYEQYFGPGTRLTVT.

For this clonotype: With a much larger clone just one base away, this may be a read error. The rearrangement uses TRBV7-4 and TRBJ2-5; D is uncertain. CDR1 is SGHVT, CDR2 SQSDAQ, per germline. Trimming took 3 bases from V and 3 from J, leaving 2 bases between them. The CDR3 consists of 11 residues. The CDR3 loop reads CASSFKETQYF. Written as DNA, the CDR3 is TGTGCCAGCAGCTTTAAAGAGACCCAGTACTTC. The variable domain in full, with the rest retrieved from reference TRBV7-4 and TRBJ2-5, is GAGVSQSPRYKVAKRGRDVALRCDSISGHVTLYWYRQTLGQGSEVLTYSQSDAQRDKSGRPSGRFSAERPERSVSTLKIQRTEQGDSAVYLCASSFKETQYFGPGTRLLVL.